Listed below are T cell receptor beta chains from one sample, sequenced in a study of CD4 T cells in relation to SARS-CoV-2 and coronaviruses. Sequenced by immunoSEQ multiplex PCR; TCRdb stores in-frame clones only, minus some. This repertoire shows 20,000 to 30,000 clones, 73% found once; its top ten account for roughly 21%. For these TCRs, the target antigens are not known. Sequenced input: CD4+ T cells from PBMCs, cultured in vitro. These receptors all come from a human donor in good health. Both conserved end residues are part of each CDR3. The D gene is left open where the match is weak. Size values are once, few and many counts, or a class for expanded clones, and some rows have none.

CDR3 length	clone size	V gene	D gene	J gene	CDR3 DNA	CDR3 protein
19	NA	TRBV18	NA	TRBJ2-2	TGTGCCAGCTCACCACGGGAGCTTGGACAGACAACCAACACCGGGGAGCTGTTTTTT	CASSPRELGQTTNTGELFF
17	NA	TRBV21-1	NA	TRBJ2-1	TGTGCCAGCAGTGATCGACTAGCGGGAGGGCCCTTCCATGAGCAGTTCTTC	CASSDRLAGGPFHEQFF
13	NA	TRBV29-1	TRBD1	TRBJ2-1	TGCAGCGTGGCCCCCCAGGGGGACAATGAGCAGTTCTTC	CSVAPQGDNEQFF
15	NA	TRBV9	NA	TRBJ1-3	TGTGCCAGCAGCGAAGGGTTTGGGTCTGGAAACACCATATATTTT	CASSEGFGSGNTIYF
17	few	TRBV7-9	NA	TRBJ2-1	TGTGCCAGCAGCTACGGGCCCACGAGCGGTTCCTACAATGAGCAGTTCTTC	CASSYGPTSGSYNEQFF
15	NA	TRBV9	TRBD2	TRBJ2-5	TGTGCCAGCAGTCTACGAGCTAGCGGGCAAGAGACCCAGTACTTC	CASSLRASGQETQYF
15	NA	TRBV9	TRBD1	TRBJ2-3	TGTGCCAGCAGCGTAGTGGGACAGGCCACAGATACGCAGTATTTT	CASSVVGQATDTQYF
12	NA	TRBV2	NA	TRBJ2-3	TGTGCCAGCAGCGTGGAGACAGATACGCAGTATTTT	CASSVETDTQYF
16	NA	TRBV19	TRBD2	TRBJ2-3	TGTGCCAGTAGGTCTAGCGGGAGCGGCTCGGAAGATACGCAGTATTTT	CASRSSGSGSEDTQYF
11	NA	TRBV7-6	NA	TRBJ2-1	TGTGCCAGCAGCTTATGGAATGAGCAGTTCTTC	CASSLWNEQFF
16	NA	TRBV3-1/TRBV3-2	TRBD1	TRBJ1-2	TGTGCCAGCAGCCCGAGACAGGGGCCCCCTAACTATGGCTACACCTTC	CASSPRQGPPNYGYTF
14	NA	TRBV11-2	TRBD2	TRBJ2-5	TGTGCCAGCAGCGTCGGCGGGGGGCTGAAGACCCAGTACTTC	CASSVGGGLKTQYF
11	NA	TRBV20-1	NA	TRBJ1-2	TGCAGTGCTCGGACAGCTTATGGCTACACCTTC	CSARTAYGYTF
16	few	TRBV7-3	TRBD1	TRBJ2-7	TGTGCCAGCAGCTCCCAGGGCGGGACAGGGACGCACGAGCAGTACTTC	CASSSQGGTGTHEQYF
12	NA	TRBV18	NA	TRBJ1-5	TGTGCCAGCTCACCGGCGGGACAGCCCCAGCATTTT	CASSPAGQPQHF
13	NA	TRBV6-6	NA	TRBJ2-2	TGTGCCAGCAGCCTCCCCGGGGCCGGGGAGCTGTTTTTT	CASSLPGAGELFF
15	NA	TRBV3-1/TRBV3-2	TRBD1	TRBJ1-1	TGTGCCAGCAGCCAAGGTCTGAGCAGGGGGGCTGAAGCTTTCTTT	CASSQGLSRGAEAFF
15	NA	TRBV3-1/TRBV3-2	NA	TRBJ2-7	TGTGCCAGCAGCCAAGAACTCTCCCGATCGTACGAGCAGTACTTC	CASSQELSRSYEQYF
15	NA	TRBV6-5	NA	TRBJ1-1	TGTGCCAGCAGGGGAGAGGGGTTCAGGGGCACTGAAGCTTTCTTT	CASRGEGFRGTEAFF
14	few	TRBV5-1	NA	TRBJ1-3	TGCGCCAGCAGCACGGGTGCGGGTGGAAACACCATATATTTT	CASSTGAGGNTIYF
12	few	TRBV2	NA	TRBJ2-5	TGTGCCAGCAGCCGGACTGGGGAGACCCAGTACTTC	CASSRTGETQYF
17	NA	TRBV19	TRBD1	TRBJ1-5	TGTGCCAGTAGTCTCCGGGACAGGGTTGAGGGCAATCAGCCCCAGCATTTT	CASSLRDRVEGNQPQHF
11	NA	TRBV10-3	NA	TRBJ2-7	TGTGCCATCAGTGTGGGGTACGAGCAGTACTTC	CAISVGYEQYF